These 9 T cell receptor beta chains were sequenced from one sample in a study of blood T cells in healthy people across ages. A sample-barcoded 5' primer and a J-beta primer mix were used in a second PCR of about 6 to 11 cycles. Each CDR3 protein is one row after TCRdb ran MiXCR on the 5' RACE reads. The table includes about 650,000 distinct CDR3 sequences, about 34% detected once. The specimen was blood. These receptors were taken from a woman of 80 years or more in good health.

The genes are TRBV20-1 and TRBJ2-1; D remains ambiguous. Germline-derived CDR1 and CDR2 are DFQATT and SNEGSKA (reference sequence). V was pared by 7 bases and J by 0 bases, with 13 bases between. The CDR3 has 14 amino acids. CDR3 loop: CSGKVLNSYNEQFF. CDR3 sequence (DNA): TGCAGTGGAAAGGTGCTGAACTCCTACAATGAGCAGTTCTTC.

This sequence joins TRBV12-3 or TRBV12-4 and TRBJ2-3; D may be TRBD2 (5 bases). Trimming cost V 3 bases and J 4 bases, with 17 bases left between them. CDR3 length: 16 residues. CDR3 coding DNA: TGTGCCAGCAGTTTCTCATGGTACAGACTACCAGATACGCAGTATTTT. Protein product: CASSFSWYRLPDTQYF.

The chain joins TRBV11-1 to TRBJ2-5; D not resolved. CDR1 and CDR2 from the germline V gene are SGHAT and FQDESV (reference sequence). Trimming removed 0 bases at V and 2 bases at J, with 7 bases between. The CDR3 runs to 14 residues. In DNA form, the CDR3 reads TGTGCCAGCAGCTTAGCGGCTATGCAAGAGACCCAGTACTTC. Translating it yields CASSLAAMQETQYF. Looking up the rest from reference TRBV11-1 and TRBJ2-5 gives the full variable domain: EAEVAQSPRYKITEKSQAVAFWCDPISGHATLYWYRQILGQGPELLVQFQDESVVDDSQLPKDRFSAERLKGVDSTLKIQPAELGDSAMYLCASSLAAMQETQYFGPGTRLLVL.

A remark on this clonotype: A much larger clone lies one base from this, so it may be a read error. The chain is built from TRBV11-2 and TRBJ1-5; 8 bases agree with TRBD1. Per germline, CDR1 SGHAT and CDR2 FQNNGV. This CDR3 region has 17 residues. Trimming cost V 1 base and J 2 bases; bases outside gene matches: 7. CDR3 nucleotide sequence: TGTGCCAGCAGCTTAGGGCAGGGGGCGTTGGGCAATCAGCCCCAGCATTTT. It specifies CASSLGQGALGNQPQHF. Full variable domain (outside the CDR3, taken from reference TRBV11-2 and TRBJ1-5): EAGVAQSPRYKIIEKRQSVAFWCNPISGHATLYWYQQILGQGPKLLIQFQNNGVVDDSQLPKDRFSAERLKGVDSTLKIQPAKLEDSAVYLCASSLGQGALGNQPQHFGDGTRLSIL.

The chain has TRBV5-1 and TRBJ2-1; D is ambiguous. The CDR3 covers 17 residues. In germline, CDR1 is SGHRS, CDR2 YFSETQ. Trimming shortened V by 4 bases and J by 8 bases, and 25 bases separated the two germline ends. The CDR3 DNA follows: TGCGCCAGCAGCGCCCTTATCTCGCCACACGGGCGCGATGAGCAGTTCTTC. Its translation: CASSALISPHGRDEQFF.

This clonotype was seen many times. V is TRBV4-2 and J is TRBJ1-2, with no clear D. This CDR3 region has 13 residues. Germline CDR1 is LGHNA and CDR2 is YNFKEQ. With 4 bases removed from V and 4 bases from J, the gap between germline ends came to 10 bases. CDR3 residues: CASSPGSLYGYTF. The CDR3 DNA follows: TGTGCCAGCAGCCCCGGGTCCCTCTATGGCTACACCTTC.

This clonotype has a handful of counts. This sequence joins TRBV27 and TRBJ1-1; D unclear. The germline gives CDR1 MNHEY, CDR2 SMNVEV (reference sequence). Trimming took off 8 bases at V and 4 bases at J, with 14 bases between the two ends. The length of the CDR3 is 13 residues. The CDR3 loop is CASALDFFTEAFF. In nucleotides, the CDR3 is TGTGCCAGCGCTTTGGATTTCTTCACTGAAGCTTTCTTT.

This clonotype was seen more than once but under ten times. At one end, the junction sequence differs from germline, possibly due to a read error. This chain uses TRBV20-1 with TRBJ1-1; 8 bases line up with TRBD1. CDR3 length equals 15 residues. The V gene's germline CDR1 is DFQATT and CDR2 SNEGSKA (reference sequence). The CDR3 DNA is TGCAGTGCGAGAGGGACAGGTTCTTCGAACACTGAAGCTTTCTTT. Its protein product is CSARGTGSSNTEAFF.

This clonotype was detected many times. For the CDR3, the DNA is TGCGCCAGCAGCTCCGACAGGGGGAGCACAGATACGCAGTATTTT. Its protein product is CASSSDRGSTDTQYF. This rearrangement joins TRBV5-1 to TRBJ2-3, with 9 bases aligning to TRBD1. V shed 3 bases, J shed 0 bases, and the junction held 2 bases outside the gene matches. From germline, CDR1 is SGHRS and CDR2 YFSETQ. This CDR3 contains 15 residues. The full variable domain, completed using reference TRBV5-1 and TRBJ2-3, is KAGVTQTPRYLIKTRGQQVTLSCSPISGHRSVSWYQQTPGQGLQFLFEYFSETQRNKGNFPGRFSGRQFSNSRSEMNVSTLELGDSALYLCASSSDRGSTDTQYFGPGTRLTVL.